In its sample, the clone carrying this T cell receptor (beta chain) was seen once. The data are from a study of blood T cell repertoires in COVID-19. About the research overall: The United States, Italy and Spain provided the acute and convalescent COVID-19 samples.

Sequenced by immunoSEQ multiplex PCR; TCRdb stores in-frame clones only, minus some. Among some 120,000 clones listed, 70% to 85% were seen once. The CDR3 spans 19 residues. This TCR was sampled from a woman between 45 and 65 years old with acute or convalescent COVID-19. The sample taken for sequencing was peripheral blood. The chain couples TRBV1 to TRBJ1-3; the D call TRBD1 from the table was never checked on the DNA. TRBV1 is a pseudogene segment. The CDR3 nucleotides are TGCACCAGCAGCCAAGAAAGAGGAGTGTGGACAGCCGAAACAGACACCATATATTTT. Translated: CTSSQERGVWTAETDTIYF.